A selection of T cell receptor beta chains follows, all from one sample in a study of shared clonotypes between healthy human individuals. The protocol was immunoSEQ multiplex PCR, while the TCRdb copy is restricted to in-frame clones and leaves out a portion. The data hold around 1.4 million clones, with approximately 98.5% observed a single time. Source material: naive CD4+ T cells sorted from blood. These receptors came from a man aged 25 to 40 in good health. Both conserved end residues are trimmed from each CDR3. D genes are given only for firm matches.

j_call: TRBJ1-1
d_call: TRBD1
cdr3_length: 13
v_call: TRBV14
cdr3_aa: ASSFRDSYFTEAF

j_call: TRBJ2-2
d_call: -
cdr3_length: 15
v_call: TRBV4-2
cdr3_aa: ASSQAPRDGTTGELF

j_call: TRBJ2-3
d_call: -
cdr3_length: 14
v_call: TRBV5-4
cdr3_aa: ASSLSQTEFTDTQY

j_call: TRBJ2-2
d_call: -
cdr3_length: 11
v_call: TRBV15
cdr3_aa: ATRDPSTGELF

j_call: TRBJ1-4
d_call: -
cdr3_length: 13
v_call: TRBV2
cdr3_aa: ASSVRGGSNEKLF

j_call: TRBJ2-1
d_call: TRBD2
cdr3_length: 14
v_call: TRBV7-2
cdr3_aa: ASSTTSGYSYNEQF

j_call: TRBJ2-3
d_call: -
cdr3_length: 13
v_call: TRBV25-1
cdr3_aa: ASSENPGLFDTQY

j_call: TRBJ2-1
d_call: TRBD2
cdr3_length: 15
v_call: TRBV7-9
cdr3_aa: ASSLGGLAGDGSEQF

j_call: TRBJ2-7
d_call: -
cdr3_length: 14
v_call: TRBV11-2
cdr3_aa: ASSLVRWQGRYEQY

j_call: TRBJ1-1
d_call: -
cdr3_length: 11
v_call: TRBV30
cdr3_aa: AWSVLVNTEAF

j_call: TRBJ2-7
d_call: TRBD1
cdr3_length: 13
v_call: TRBV2
cdr3_aa: ASSRETGASYEQY

j_call: TRBJ2-7
d_call: TRBD2
cdr3_length: 13
v_call: TRBV6-5
cdr3_aa: ASSRHSGSVYEQY

j_call: TRBJ2-5
d_call: -
cdr3_length: 12
v_call: TRBV5-1
cdr3_aa: ASSFFRAGETQY

j_call: TRBJ1-2
d_call: -
cdr3_length: 14
v_call: TRBV4-3
cdr3_aa: ASSHYRELSNYGYT

j_call: TRBJ2-1
d_call: TRBD1
cdr3_length: 14
v_call: TRBV5-1
cdr3_aa: ASSSIGTGILNEQF

j_call: TRBJ2-3
d_call: -
cdr3_length: 13
v_call: TRBV7-2
cdr3_aa: ASSLGGPPTDTQY

j_call: TRBJ2-1
d_call: -
cdr3_length: 14
v_call: TRBV6-4
cdr3_aa: ASSDSSWREDNEQF

j_call: TRBJ2-1
d_call: -
cdr3_length: 13
v_call: TRBV9
cdr3_aa: ASSYRVSPYNEQF

j_call: TRBJ1-3
d_call: TRBD1
cdr3_length: 15
v_call: TRBV9
cdr3_aa: ASSPRTGAFSGNTIY

j_call: TRBJ2-3
d_call: -
cdr3_length: 12
v_call: TRBV19
cdr3_aa: ASSRLRLTDTQY

j_call: TRBJ2-7
d_call: TRBD2
cdr3_length: 13
v_call: TRBV11-2
cdr3_aa: ASSSRLADSYEQY

j_call: TRBJ2-7
d_call: -
cdr3_length: 11
v_call: TRBV6-5
cdr3_aa: ASSLGTNYEQY

j_call: TRBJ2-1
d_call: -
cdr3_length: 15
v_call: TRBV7-3
cdr3_aa: ASSLGVSVQGRNEQF

j_call: TRBJ2-1
d_call: -
cdr3_length: 11
v_call: TRBV28
cdr3_aa: ASRGRSYNEQF

j_call: TRBJ2-2
d_call: -
cdr3_length: 14
v_call: TRBV7-8
cdr3_aa: ASSWKVAAGTGELF

j_call: TRBJ2-2
d_call: -
cdr3_length: 13
v_call: TRBV10-3
cdr3_aa: AISETNIGTGELF

j_call: TRBJ2-7
d_call: -
cdr3_length: 12
v_call: TRBV5-4
cdr3_aa: ASSLEPSSYEQY

j_call: TRBJ1-4
d_call: -
cdr3_length: 12
v_call: TRBV18
cdr3_aa: ASSPLPGGEKLF

j_call: TRBJ2-1
d_call: -
cdr3_length: 12
v_call: TRBV7-9
cdr3_aa: ASSKAPGGNEQF

j_call: TRBJ2-3
d_call: TRBD2
cdr3_length: 12
v_call: TRBV4-1
cdr3_aa: ASSVASGKDTQY

j_call: TRBJ1-2
d_call: TRBD1
cdr3_length: 13
v_call: TRBV6-5
cdr3_aa: ASSYFRQGDYGYT

j_call: TRBJ2-1
d_call: -
cdr3_length: 10
v_call: TRBV25-1
cdr3_aa: ASAMAYNEQF

j_call: TRBJ2-3
d_call: TRBD2
cdr3_length: 16
v_call: TRBV9
cdr3_aa: ASSVGTSGRGGTDTQY

j_call: TRBJ2-1
d_call: -
cdr3_length: 13
v_call: TRBV7-2
cdr3_aa: ASSFFRHQNNEQF

j_call: TRBJ2-3
d_call: TRBD1
cdr3_length: 14
v_call: TRBV27
cdr3_aa: ASSYGTGGPTDTQY

j_call: TRBJ1-5
d_call: -
cdr3_length: 11
v_call: TRBV6-5
cdr3_aa: ASSSLIGQPQH

j_call: TRBJ2-3
d_call: TRBD2
cdr3_length: 14
v_call: TRBV9
cdr3_aa: ASSVMGGSDGDTQY

j_call: TRBJ2-7
d_call: TRBD1
cdr3_length: 14
v_call: TRBV27
cdr3_aa: ASSIHRGTSSYEQY

j_call: TRBJ1-3
d_call: -
cdr3_length: 13
v_call: TRBV7-9
cdr3_aa: ASSSQGASGNTIY

j_call: TRBJ2-1
d_call: -
cdr3_length: 13
v_call: TRBV4-1
cdr3_aa: ASSPPQQLYNEQF